This is a list of T cell receptor beta chains from one sample in a study of vaccination and CD4 T cells after COVID-19. MiXCR was run by TCRdb on the PCR reads, yielding one entry per CDR3 protein. This sample has over 7,500 distinct CDR3 sequences; about 44% occur once, and the top ten carry roughly 12%. Antigens of these TCRs are unknown. What was sequenced was CD4+ T cells from blood, cultured in vitro. The source is a human donor in good health. Both conserved end residues are part of each CDR3. The D gene is left open where the match is weak. Size tells how often a clone was seen (once, few, many) or the class of an expanded clone, and some rows leave it out.

j_call: TRBJ1-1; v_call: TRBV30; d_call: TRBD1; clone_size: -; cdr3_nt: TGTGCCTGGGGGACAGGGGGCTACGGGTACACTGAAGCTTTCTTT; cdr3_aa: CAWGTGGYGYTEAFF
j_call: TRBJ1-1; v_call: TRBV5-4; d_call: TRBD1; clone_size: -; cdr3_nt: TGTGCCAGCAGCCCGACAGGGCCACAAAAAGCTTTCTTT; cdr3_aa: CASSPTGPQKAFF
j_call: TRBJ2-5; v_call: TRBV6-4; d_call: -; clone_size: -; cdr3_nt: TGTGCCAGCAGTGACGGTAGTGGGGGAGAGACCCAGTACTTC; cdr3_aa: CASSDGSGGETQYF
j_call: TRBJ1-6; v_call: TRBV6-4; d_call: -; clone_size: -; cdr3_nt: TGTGCCAGCCGAGACAAGAATTCACCCCTCCACTTT; cdr3_aa: CASRDKNSPLHF
j_call: TRBJ2-3; v_call: TRBV24-1; d_call: TRBD2; clone_size: -; cdr3_nt: TGTGCCACCAGTGATTTCGGTCTAGCGGGATGGCATACGCAGTATTTT; cdr3_aa: CATSDFGLAGWHTQYF
j_call: TRBJ2-5; v_call: TRBV6-2/TRBV6-3; d_call: -; clone_size: few; cdr3_nt: TGTGCCAGCAGCACAGACAGGAAGACCCAGTACTTC; cdr3_aa: CASSTDRKTQYF
j_call: TRBJ2-7; v_call: TRBV27; d_call: TRBD1; clone_size: -; cdr3_nt: TGTGCCAGCAGTTGGGGACAGGGGGCGAGTTACGAGCAGTACTTC; cdr3_aa: CASSWGQGASYEQYF
j_call: TRBJ1-2; v_call: TRBV9; d_call: -; clone_size: -; cdr3_nt: TGTGCCAGCAGCGTAGAGGGAGTAGGGGGCTACACCTTC; cdr3_aa: CASSVEGVGGYTF
j_call: TRBJ2-5; v_call: TRBV6-1; d_call: TRBD2; clone_size: -; cdr3_nt: TGTGCCAGCAGAATAGCGGGAGGGGGAGAGACCCAGTACTTC; cdr3_aa: CASRIAGGGETQYF
j_call: TRBJ2-7; v_call: TRBV6-2/TRBV6-3; d_call: -; clone_size: few; cdr3_nt: TGTGCCAGCAGTTACGTAGTATCCGAGCAGTACTTC; cdr3_aa: CASSYVVSEQYF
j_call: TRBJ2-7; v_call: TRBV7-2; d_call: -; clone_size: -; cdr3_nt: TGTGCCAGCAGCTCAGCGGGACAGCCAACCTACGAGCAGTACTTC; cdr3_aa: CASSSAGQPTYEQYF
j_call: TRBJ2-3; v_call: TRBV25-1; d_call: -; clone_size: -; cdr3_nt: TGTGCCAGCAGTGAACTCAGCACAGATACGCAGTATTTT; cdr3_aa: CASSELSTDTQYF